This T cell receptor (beta chain) was found in a study of blood T cell repertoires in COVID-19. The overall study: COVID-19 samples collected from the United States, Italy and Spain covered acute and convalescent phases.

Living in about two dozen US areas, the participants were between roughly 18 and 89 years of age. This CDR3 region has 15 residues. Trimming removed 4 bases from V and 10 bases from J, with 20 bases in between. In germline, CDR1 is SGDLS, CDR2 YYNGEE. Authors' methods: Nucleated cell counts were estimated from reference gene primer amplification. Profiling relied on immunoSEQ multiplex PCR, and the TCRdb table lists in-frame clones only, not all of them. That table gives V, J and clone size, and the DNA gave D and trimming. The data contain some 400,000 clones, just over 90% of them singletons. The chain carries TRBV9 and TRBJ1-4, with D tentatively TRBD1 (5 bases). The origin of this receptor is a woman aged 40 to 50 who had been exposed to COVID-19. Specimen: PBMCs or T cells enriched from blood (not recorded which). The CDR3 DNA sequence: TGTGCCAGCAGCTCCCCGGCCCGACAGACGGGAAAACTGTTTTTT. This gives the protein CASSSPARQTGKLFF. Based on the CDR3 plus reference TRBV9 and TRBJ1-4, the full variable domain is DSGVTQTPKHLITATGQRVTLRCSPRSGDLSVYWYQQSLDQGLQFLIQYYNGEERAKGNILERFSAQQFPDLHSELNLSSLELGDSALYFCASSSPARQTGKLFFGSGTQLSVL.